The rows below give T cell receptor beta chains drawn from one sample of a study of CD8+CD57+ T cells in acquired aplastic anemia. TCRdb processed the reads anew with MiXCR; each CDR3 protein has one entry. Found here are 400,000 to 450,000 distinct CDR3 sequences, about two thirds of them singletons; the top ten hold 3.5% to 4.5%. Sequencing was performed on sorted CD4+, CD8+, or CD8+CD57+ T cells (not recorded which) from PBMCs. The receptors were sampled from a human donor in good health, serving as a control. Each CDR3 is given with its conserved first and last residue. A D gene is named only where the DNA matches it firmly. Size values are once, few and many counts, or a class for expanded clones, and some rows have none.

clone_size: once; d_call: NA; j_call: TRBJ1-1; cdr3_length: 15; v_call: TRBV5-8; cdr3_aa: CASSVGQAVSHEAFF; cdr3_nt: TGTGCCAGCAGCGTCGGGCAGGCAGTAAGCCATGAAGCTTTCTTT
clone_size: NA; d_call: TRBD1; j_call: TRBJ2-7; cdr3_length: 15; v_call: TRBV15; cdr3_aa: CATSPGGQGAGEQYF; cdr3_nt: TGTGCCACCAGCCCCGGGGGACAGGGGGCAGGCGAGCAGTACTTC
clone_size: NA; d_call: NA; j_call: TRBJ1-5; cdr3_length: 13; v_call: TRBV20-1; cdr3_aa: CSATRLLQNSQHF; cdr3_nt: TGCAGTGCTACACGATTGCTCCAAAACTCCCAGCATTTT
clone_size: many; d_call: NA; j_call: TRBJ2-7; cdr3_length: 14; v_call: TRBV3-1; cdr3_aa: CASSQDLTGRGQYF; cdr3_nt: TGTGCCAGCAGCCAAGACCTTACCGGGCGAGGGCAGTACTTC
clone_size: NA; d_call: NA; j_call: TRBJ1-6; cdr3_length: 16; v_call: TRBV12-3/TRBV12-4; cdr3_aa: CASSFAWGVSNSPLHF; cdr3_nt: TGTGCCAGCAGTTTCGCTTGGGGGGTTAGCAATTCACCCCTCCACTTT
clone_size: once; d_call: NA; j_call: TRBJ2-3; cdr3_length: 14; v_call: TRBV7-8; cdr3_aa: CASQLDRDTEAFFF; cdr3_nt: TGTGCCAGCCAGTTGGACCGGGACACTGAAGCTTTCTTTTTT
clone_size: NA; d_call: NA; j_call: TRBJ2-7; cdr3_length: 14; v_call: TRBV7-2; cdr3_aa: CASSLAAGQQSAHF; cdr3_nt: TGTGCCAGCAGCCTAGCAGCGGGCCAACAATCAGCCCACTTC
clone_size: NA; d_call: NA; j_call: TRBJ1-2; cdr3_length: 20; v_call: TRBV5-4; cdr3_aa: CASSPGGPVGQGRKPYGYTF; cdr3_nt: TGTGCCAGCAGCCCCGGAGGGCCTGTGGGGCAGGGAAGAAAACCCTATGGCTACACCTTC
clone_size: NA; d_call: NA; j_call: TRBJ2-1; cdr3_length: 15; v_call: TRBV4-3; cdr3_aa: CASSQERVSYNEQFF; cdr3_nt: TGCGCCAGCAGCCAAGAGAGGGTATCCTACAATGAGCAGTTCTTC
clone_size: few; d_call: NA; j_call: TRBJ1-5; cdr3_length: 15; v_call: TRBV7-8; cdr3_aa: CASSPFGRGDQPQHF; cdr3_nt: TGTGCCAGCAGCCCCTTCGGGAGAGGGGATCAGCCCCAGCATTTT
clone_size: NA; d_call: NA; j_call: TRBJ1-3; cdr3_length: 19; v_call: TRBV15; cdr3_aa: CATSSESTLSERSGNTIYF; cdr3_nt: TGTGCCACCAGCAGCGAATCTACCTTGAGCGAGCGCTCTGGAAACACCATATATTTT
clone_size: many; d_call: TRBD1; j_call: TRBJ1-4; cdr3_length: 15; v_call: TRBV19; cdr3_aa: CASSIPGGMDEKLFF; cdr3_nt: TGTGCCAGTAGTATCCCAGGGGGAATGGACGAAAAACTGTTTTTT
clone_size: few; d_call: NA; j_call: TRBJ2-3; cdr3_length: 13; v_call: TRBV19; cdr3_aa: CASSIGSPDTQYF; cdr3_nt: TGTGCCAGTAGTATAGGATCCCCGGATACGCAGTATTTT
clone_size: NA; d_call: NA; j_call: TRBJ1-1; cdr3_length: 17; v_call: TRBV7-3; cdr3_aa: CASSFSRESTDAHEAFF; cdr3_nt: TGTGCCAGCAGCTTCTCGAGAGAGAGCACAGATGCGCATGAAGCTTTCTTT
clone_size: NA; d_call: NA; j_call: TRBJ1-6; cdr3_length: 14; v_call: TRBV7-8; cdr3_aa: CAISSGVTGGQLYF; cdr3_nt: TGTGCCATCAGCTCCGGGGTTACGGGTGGACAGCTCTACTTT